The clone carrying this TCR beta chain was seen a handful of times. Its antigen is undetermined. This sample is drawn from a study of T cells in Graves' hyperthyroidism and ophthalmopathy. Study-wide results and caveats: The model forecast ophthalmopathy, anticipating it by a median around 6.5 months before onset.

Template material for amplifying TCR beta CDR3 regions consisted of RNA transcripts. First-round RT-PCR with HTBI primers amplified the TCR CDR3 region. TCRdb re-analysed the multiplex PCR reads in MiXCR, keeping a single row per CDR3 protein. Counted here are hundreds of thousands of distinct CDR3 sequences, around 15% occurring once; the ten biggest clones make up 3.5% to 4%. The V end lost 4 bases, the J end lost 2 bases, and 10 bases lay between the germline ends. The CDR3 runs 13 residues. Germline V gives CDR1 SGHNT, CDR2 YYREEE (reference sequence). The hyperthyroidism patients had all been newly diagnosed, and their disease duration was under 2 months. Their ages ranged from 18 to 65 years. Exclusion criteria comprised uncontrolled infection, other autoimmune disease, pregnancy or lactation. Clinical symptoms, serum thyroxine, TRAb, thyroid ultrasound and orbital computed tomography informed diagnoses.

Sequenced input: blood. This rearrangement joins TRBV5-4 to TRBJ2-7; D unresolved. The sequence was obtained from a woman aged 25 to 39 with Graves' hyperthyroidism. CDR3 sequence reads: CASSPYNAYEQYF. The CDR3 nucleotides read TGTGCCAGCAGCCCATATAATGCCTACGAGCAGTACTTC.